The 15 T cell receptor beta chains reported below all come from one sample, sequenced in a study of blood T cell repertoires in COVID-19. Measured with immunoSEQ multiplex PCR; TCRdb has only the in-frame clones, and not every one. The repertoire holds more than 150,000 clones, 81% seen once, with more than 10% in the top ten. Sequenced: peripheral blood. The source is a woman older than 75 with COVID-19, enrolled during active disease.

A few counts support this clone. The V call is TRBV24-1, the J call TRBJ1-1, with 7 nucleotides matching TRBD1. CDR1 and CDR2 from the germline V gene are KGHDR and SFDVKD. This CDR3 contains 14 residues. J gave up 10 bases and V 4 bases, and 11 bases lay outside the gene matches. CDR3 DNA sequence: TGTGCCACCAGTGAAGCGACAGGGCCCCGTCGAGCTTTCTTT. Protein: CATSEATGPRRAFF.

J is TRBJ2-3 and V is TRBV18, with D tentatively TRBD1 (5 bases). CDR3 length: 14 amino acids. V gave up 3 bases and J gave up 2 bases, with 9 bases separating them. Germline assignment: CDR1 KGHSH and CDR2 LQKENI. CDR3 coding DNA: TGTGCCAGCTCACCTGGGGCTTACACAGATACGCAGTATTTT. This codes for CASSPGAYTDTQYF.

V is TRBV7-8 and J is TRBJ2-5, with a possible D match to TRBD1 (6 bases). The CDR3 is 13 residues long. Germline V gene lookup returns CDR1 SGHVS and CDR2 FQNEAQ. V lost 7 bases and J lost 7, with 16 bases in between. CDR3 loop: CASTIRTEGTQYF. In nucleotides, the CDR3 is TGTGCCAGCACCATAAGGACAGAGGGGACCCAGTACTTC. Together with reference TRBV7-8 and TRBJ2-5, the CDR3 gives the full variable domain: GAGVSQSPRYKVAKRGQDVALRCDPISGHVSLFWYQQALGQGPEFLTYFQNEAQLDKSGLPSDRFFAERPEGSVSTLKIQRTQQEDSAVYLCASTIRTEGTQYFGPGTRLLVL.

This clone has only a few counts. V usage is TRBV28 and J usage is TRBJ2-7, with 10 nucleotides matching TRBD2. There are 17 residues in the CDR3. Germline assignment: CDR1 MDHEN and CDR2 SYDVKM. Trimming removed 6 bases from V and 0 bases from J; junction bases left unmatched: 11. The CDR3 spells CASRRTSGFDFSYEQYF. CDR3 DNA sequence: TGTGCCAGCAGACGGACTAGCGGTTTCGACTTCTCCTACGAGCAGTACTTC. The full variable domain, its missing parts supplied by reference TRBV28 and TRBJ2-7, is DVKVTQSSRYLVKRTGEKVFLECVQDMDHENMFWYRQDPGLGLRLIYFSYDVKMKEKGDIPEGYSVSREKKERFSLILESASTNQTSMYLCASRRTSGFDFSYEQYFGPGTRLTVT.

The chain links TRBV13 to TRBJ2-7; possibly TRBD1 for D (5 bases). V lost 5 bases and J lost 4, with 15 bases in between. Germline V gene data show CDR1 as PRHDT and CDR2 as FYEKMQ (reference sequence). This CDR3 is built from 14 residues. In DNA, the CDR3 is TGTGCCAGCAGCCCCCCAGGGCAGCTATACGAGCAGTACTTC. This translates into CASSPPGQLYEQYF.

This chain links TRBV11-2 with TRBJ1-5, with unresolved D. The V gene's germline CDR1 is SGHAT and CDR2 FQNNGV. This CDR3 is 14 amino acids long. V was trimmed by 5 bases and J by 0 bases, leaving 8 bases between them. CDR3 in DNA: TGTGCCAGCAGCCCCGGGGTTAGCAATCAGCCCCAGCATTTT. This gives the protein CASSPGVSNQPQHF.

This clone appeared a few times. The V and J genes are TRBV3-1 (or the pseudogene TRBV3-2) and TRBJ2-1, with 11 positions matching TRBD2. The CDR3 covers 16 residues. J gave up 8 bases and V 4 bases, and 10 bases lay outside the gene matches. The germline CDR1 and CDR2 sequences are LGHDT and YNNKEL (reference sequence). The CDR3 protein is CASSRRIAGGPDEQFF. The DNA of the CDR3 is TGTGCCAGCAGCCGGAGGATAGCGGGAGGGCCGGATGAGCAGTTCTTC.

The V and J genes are TRBV7-9 and TRBJ1-3, with a tentative D call TRBD1 (6 bases). CDR3 length: 15 amino acids. From germline, CDR1 is SEHNR and CDR2 FQNEAQ (reference sequence). The germline V and J ends were trimmed by 5 bases and 0 bases, with 11 bases remaining between them. The CDR3 DNA sequence: TGTGCCAGCAGCCACAGGGCCTACTCTGGAAACACCATATATTTT. This sequence encodes CASSHRAYSGNTIYF.

This sequence joins TRBV5-1 and TRBJ2-3, with D perhaps matching TRBD1 (7 bases). Germline lookup yields CDR1 SGHRS and CDR2 YFSETQ. The CDR3 is 14 residues long. Trimming removed 4 bases at V and 3 bases at J, with 12 bases between. This chain's CDR3 is CASSEPGGTDTQYF. The CDR3 region has the DNA TGCGCCAGCAGCGAACCAGGGGGGACAGATACGCAGTATTTT.

This clone was seen only once. The V and J genes are TRBV5-1 and TRBJ1-2; D is possibly TRBD1 (6 bases). This CDR3 is built from 13 residues. Per germline, CDR1 SGHRS and CDR2 YFSETQ. The V gene lost 4 bases and the J gene lost 1 base, with 8 bases spanning the gap. The CDR3 loop is CASSKDSNYGYTF. The CDR3 DNA is TGCGCCAGCAGCAAGGACAGTAACTATGGCTACACCTTC.

The chain is built from TRBV5-6 and TRBJ2-7, with 8 bases lining up with TRBD1. Germline V gene lookup returns CDR1 SGHDT and CDR2 YYEEEE. The CDR3 sequence is 15 residues long. The junction had 8 bases not matched to a gene; V was cut back by 2 bases and J by 4 bases. Here the CDR3 DNA reads TGTGCCAGCAGCTTCGGGACAGGTCTTTTTTACGAGCAGTACTTC. It encodes CASSFGTGLFYEQYF.

This chain connects TRBV7-2 to TRBJ1-1, with D perhaps matching TRBD1 (6 bases). The CDR3 loop spans 14 amino acids. Germline V lookup: CDR1 SGHTA, CDR2 FQGNSA. The V and J ends lost 2 bases and 4 bases respectively, with 11 bases between them. CDR3 in DNA: TGTGCCAGCAGCTTATTACAGGGTTTCACTGAAGCTTTCTTT. It encodes CASSLLQGFTEAFF.

This chain connects TRBV5-1 to TRBJ2-3; D is undetermined. Trimming took off 2 bases at V and 0 bases at J, with 7 bases between the two ends. CDR3 size: 14 residues. CDR1 and CDR2 from the germline V gene are SGHRS and YFSETQ. The CDR3 here is CASSFQTSTDTQYF. Here the CDR3 DNA reads TGCGCCAGCAGCTTCCAGACTAGCACAGATACGCAGTATTTT.

The V call is TRBV12-3 or TRBV12-4, the J call TRBJ1-1, with TRBD1 as a possible D gene (5 bases). This CDR3 contains 13 residues. The V end was cut by 6 bases, the J end by 5 bases, with 13 bases between. The CDR3 DNA reads TGTGCCAGCAGGGTCAGGGCGAGGACTGAAGCTTTCTTT. Its translation is CASRVRARTEAFF.

J is TRBJ1-2 and V is TRBV7-9, with TRBD1 matching 12 bases. This CDR3 contains 17 residues. Trimming cost V 4 bases and J 6 bases; bases outside gene matches: 12. Germline V gene sequence: CDR1 SEHNR, CDR2 FQNEAQ (reference sequence). The CDR3 spells CASSSSGDRGLMDGYTF. CDR3 in DNA: TGTGCCAGCAGCTCGTCCGGGGACAGGGGGCTCATGGATGGCTACACCTTC. Filled out from reference TRBV7-9 and TRBJ1-2, the complete variable domain reads DTGVSQNPRHKITKRGQNVTFRCDPISEHNRLYWYRQTLGQGPEFLTYFQNEAQLEKSRLLSDRFSAERPKGSFSTLEIQRTEQGDSAMYLCASSSSGDRGLMDGYTFGSGTRLTVV.